This T cell receptor beta chain is drawn from a study of shared clonotypes between healthy human individuals. CD45RA-negative memory and CD45RA+ naive subsets were split from the CD4+ cells. The CDR3 loop spans 15 amino acids. The V end lost 2 bases, the J end lost 0 bases, and 8 bases lay between the germline ends. The germline V gene encodes CDR1 SGHAT and CDR2 FQDESV (reference sequence). Deep was the level used in running the assay. Genomic DNA of each subset was evenly split across several immunoSEQ plates. Produced via immunoSEQ multiplex PCR; TCRdb's table is partial and in-frame only. The table includes hundreds of thousands of clones, around two thirds detected once.

J is TRBJ2-1 and V is TRBV11-1; possible D gene TRBD1, 5 bases. This clonotype was sampled from a man aged 30 to 45 in good health. The specimen was memory CD4+ T cells sorted from blood. Specified subset: CD45RA-negative fraction. The CDR3: CASSLSQGSYNEQFF. The CDR3 DNA sequence: TGTGCCAGCAGCTTAAGTCAGGGCTCCTACAATGAGCAGTTCTTC.